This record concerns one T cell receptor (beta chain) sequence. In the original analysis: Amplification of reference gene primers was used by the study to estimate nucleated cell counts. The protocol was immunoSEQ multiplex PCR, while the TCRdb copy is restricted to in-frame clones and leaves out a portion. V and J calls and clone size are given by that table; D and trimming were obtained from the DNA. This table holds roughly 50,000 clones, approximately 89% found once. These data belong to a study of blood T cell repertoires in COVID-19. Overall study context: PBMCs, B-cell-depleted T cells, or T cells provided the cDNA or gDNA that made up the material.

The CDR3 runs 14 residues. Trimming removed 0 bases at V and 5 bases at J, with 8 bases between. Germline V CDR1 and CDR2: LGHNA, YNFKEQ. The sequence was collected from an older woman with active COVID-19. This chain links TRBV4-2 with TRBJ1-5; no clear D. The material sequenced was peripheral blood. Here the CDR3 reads CASSQEYGDQPQHF. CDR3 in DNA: TGTGCCAGCAGCCAAGAATACGGGGATCAGCCCCAGCATTTT.